This entry lists 5 T cell receptor beta chains sequenced from one sample in a study of OX40 agonist ivuxolimab in advanced cancers. Assay: immunoSEQ multiplex PCR; the TCRdb copy retains only in-frame clones and omits some. The sample consists of some 70,000 clones, 65% to 90% of them appearing once. The source was CD4+ or CD8+ T cells sorted from blood, collected in a trial of the OX40 agonist ivuxolimab. The receptors were sampled from an adult with an advanced solid tumor such as melanoma, head and neck, liver or kidney cancer.

The genes are TRBV11-1 and TRBJ2-5; 11 bases line up with TRBD2. CDR3 length: 15 residues. V trimming: 4 bases; J trimming: 2 bases; junction bases outside the gene matches: 3. Germline lookup yields CDR1 SGHAT and CDR2 FQDESV (reference sequence). In DNA form, the CDR3 reads TGTGCCAGCAGCTACACTAGCGGGAGTCAAGAGACCCAGTACTTC. As protein: CASSYTSGSQETQYF.

This chain links TRBV19 with TRBJ1-1, with D perhaps matching TRBD1 (5 bases). Trimming cost V 5 bases and J 5 bases, with 15 bases left between them. CDR1 and CDR2 (germline): LNHDA, SQIVND (reference sequence). CDR3 size: 14 residues. The DNA for the CDR3 is TGTGCCAGTAGTCCCCAGGGAGCTAGGACTGAAGCTTTCTTT. It yields the protein CASSPQGARTEAFF.

V gene TRBV5-1 combines with J gene TRBJ1-1, with D tentatively TRBD1 (5 bases). The germline V and J ends were trimmed by 3 bases and 7 bases, with 16 bases remaining between them. This CDR3 has 14 amino acids. The germline gives CDR1 SGHRS, CDR2 YFSETQ. DNA of the CDR3: TGCGCCAGCAGCTCGGGGCTCGGGCCGATTGAAGCTTTCTTT. As protein: CASSSGLGPIEAFF.

This chain joins TRBV5-8 and TRBJ2-2; tentatively, D is TRBD2 (6 bases). Trimming shortened V by 4 bases and J by 6 bases, and 13 bases separated the two germline ends. The CDR3 sequence is 14 residues long. The V gene's germline CDR1 is SGHTS and CDR2 YDEGEE. CDR3 bases: TGTGCCAGCAGCCTTAGGGGAGGTTCCGGGGAGCTGTTTTTT. Protein: CASSLRGGSGELFF.

Regarding this clone: A read error may explain this, as a much larger clone is one base away. The chain employs TRBV6-5 and TRBJ1-6; no clear D. V lost 5 bases and J lost 4, with 6 bases in between. The CDR3 has 13 residues. CDR1 and CDR2 from the germline V gene are MNHEY and SVGAGI. Here the CDR3 reads CASSREYNSPLHF. Written as DNA, the CDR3 is TGTGCCAGCAGTCGGGAATATAATTCACCCCTCCACTTT.